This T cell receptor beta chain is from a study of blood T cell repertoires in COVID-19. Turning to the study itself: The analysed material was cDNA or gDNA that came from T cells, B-cell-depleted T cells, or PBMCs.

Per the study methods: It was from reference gene primer amplification that nucleated cell counts were estimated. The repertoire was sequenced with immunoSEQ multiplex PCR; TCRdb's copy has only in-frame clones and lacks some. V, J and clone size were drawn from that table, and D and trimming were deduced from the DNA. The table lists 110,000 to 150,000 clones, 80% to 90% of them singletons. Germline V gene lookup returns CDR1 SGHAT and CDR2 FQNNGV. The CDR3 runs to 13 residues. Trimming removed 5 bases from V and 7 bases from J, with 13 bases in between. Sequencing input: peripheral blood. The receptor was derived from a man aged 60 to 75 with active or convalescent COVID-19. The chain uses TRBV11-2 and TRBJ2-3, with unresolved D. The CDR3 spells CASSPGRRNTQYF. The CDR3 nucleotides are TGTGCCAGCAGCCCCGGCCGGCGGAATACGCAGTATTTT.